This T cell receptor (beta chain) is from a study of cytomegalovirus exposure and HLA in healthy donors. This CDR3 is built from 15 residues. Per the germline V gene, CDR1 is MDHEN and CDR2 is SYDVKM. Trimming stripped 1 base from V and 8 bases from J, with 17 bases between. The PCR employed 60 Vbeta primers together with 13 Jbeta primers. Clones were read by immunoSEQ multiplex PCR, and TCRdb kept only the in-frame ones, dropping some. The sample lists about 130,000 clones, about 83% occurring once. The sequence came from a woman in her thirties or forties in good health and CMV-seropositive. The chain is built from TRBV28 and TRBJ1-2; D ambiguous. Sequencing input: PBMCs. The CDR3 is CASSLSMEEGGGYTF. CDR3 nucleotides: TGTGCCAGCAGTTTATCCATGGAGGAAGGCGGAGGCTACACCTTC.